A single sample is the source of the 6 T cell receptor beta chains below, sequenced in a study of metastatic and nonmetastatic thyroid tumors. TCRdb called clones again from the PCR reads with MiXCR. The table lists tens of thousands of clones, about 12% of them singletons, with roughly 9% in the top ten. Each patient came to thyroid surgery without any prior treatment (of any kind). The material sequenced was blood. These receptor sequences come from a male donor with papillary thyroid cancer or a benign thyroid nodule (not recorded which). Some clones in this sample may be carry-over from other donors' samples.

A word on this clone: A much larger clone lies one base from this, so it may be a read error. The V call is TRBV11-2, the J call TRBJ2-1; D unclear. The ends were cut back, 5 bases at V and 7 bases at J, with 18 bases in the middle. Germline CDR1 is SGHAT and CDR2 is FQNNGV. The CDR3 has 15 amino acids. The CDR3 DNA sequence: TGTGCCAGCAGCCACGATTGTACTGCAAATAATGAGCAGTTCTTC. Translation gives CASSHDCTANNEQFF. Full variable domain (missing parts from reference TRBV11-2 and TRBJ2-1): EAGVAQSPRYKIIEKRQSVAFWCNPISGHATLYWYQQILGQGPKLLIQFQNNGVVDDSQLPKDRFSAERLKGVDSTLKIQPAKLEDSAVYLCASSHDCTANNEQFFGPGTRLTVL.

There are many counts of this clone. V gene TRBV12-5 combines with J gene TRBJ2-1; D tentatively fits TRBD1 or TRBD2 (7 bases each). The germline V gene encodes CDR1 LGHNT and CDR2 FRNRAP. The CDR3 is made up of 14 amino acids. Deletions cut 7 bases from V and 4 bases from J, with 14 bases between. In DNA form, the CDR3 reads TGTGCTAGTGCCCCGGGGGGACAGTACAATGAGCAGTTCTTC. Translation: CASAPGGQYNEQFF. The full variable domain, rest sourced from reference TRBV12-5 and TRBJ2-1, is DARVTQTPRHKVTEMGQEVTMRCQPILGHNTVFWYRQTMMQGLELLAYFRNRAPLDDSGMPKDRFSAEMPDATLATLKIQPSEPRDSAVYFCASAPGGQYNEQFFGPGTRLTVL.

This clone was counted only a few times. This may be a read error, as it is one base from a much larger clone. This chain joins TRBV20-1 and TRBJ2-7; 8 positions agree with TRBD2. The CDR3 contains 15 residues. The germline V gene encodes CDR1 DFQATT and CDR2 SNEGSKA (reference sequence). In DNA, the CDR3 is TGCAGCCCTAAAGTGTTAGCGGGGAGCTCCTACGAGCAGTACTTC. Its protein product is CSPKVLAGSSYEQYF.

This clone has a count of ten or more. This chain links TRBV24-1 with TRBJ2-1; 7 bases are shared with TRBD2. J was trimmed by 3 bases and V by 4 bases; bases with no gene match: 5. The CDR3 extends over 15 amino acids. CDR1 is KGHDR, CDR2 SFDVKD, per germline. The CDR3 nucleotides read TGTGCCACCAGTGAGGCGGGAGCCGACTACAATGAGCAGTTCTTC. Translated, it gives CATSEAGADYNEQFF.

This clone came up many times. This specimen includes other DNA sequences encoding the same CDR3. This chain links TRBV19 with TRBJ2-2; D might be TRBD1 or TRBD2, each matching 6 bases. CDR3 length: 15 residues. CDR1 is LNHDA and CDR2 is SQIVND in the germline V gene (reference sequence). Deletions cut 3 bases from V and 10 bases from J, with 18 bases between. CDR3 DNA sequence: TGTGCCAGTAGTATCAGGGGACTTTTTCTCGTGGAGCTGTTTTTT. Encoded protein: CASSIRGLFLVELFF.

By share, this clone ranks as medium-sized. The chain links TRBV6-1 to TRBJ1-2; D gene uncertain. The V end was cut by 2 bases, the J end by 6 bases, with 10 bases between. There are 13 residues in the CDR3. The V gene's germline CDR1 is MNHNS and CDR2 SASEGT. DNA for the CDR3: TGTGCCAGCAGTGAATCTGGGAACCATGGCTACACCTTC. It is translated as CASSESGNHGYTF.